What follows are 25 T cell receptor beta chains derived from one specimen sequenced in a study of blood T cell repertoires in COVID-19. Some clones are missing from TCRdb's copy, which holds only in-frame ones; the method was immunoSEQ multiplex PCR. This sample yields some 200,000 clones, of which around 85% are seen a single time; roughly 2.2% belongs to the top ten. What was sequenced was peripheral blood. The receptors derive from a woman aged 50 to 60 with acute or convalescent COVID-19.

CDR3 sequence: CASSHSGSGYGYTF. Here the CDR3 DNA reads TGTGCCAGCAGCCATTCGGGGTCAGGTTATGGCTACACCTTC. The V and J genes are TRBV3-1 (or the pseudogene TRBV3-2) and TRBJ1-2; D not certain. The CDR3 covers 14 residues. Germline CDR1 reads LGHDT; CDR2 reads YNNKEL (reference sequence). V was clipped by 3 bases and J by 5 bases, with 13 bases between them.

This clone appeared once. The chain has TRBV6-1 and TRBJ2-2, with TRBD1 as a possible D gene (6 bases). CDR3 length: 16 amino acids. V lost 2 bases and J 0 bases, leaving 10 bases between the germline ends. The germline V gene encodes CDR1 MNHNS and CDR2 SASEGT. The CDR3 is CASSELGTSNTGELFF. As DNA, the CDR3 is TGTGCCAGCAGTGAACTCGGGACATCGAACACCGGGGAGCTGTTTTTT.

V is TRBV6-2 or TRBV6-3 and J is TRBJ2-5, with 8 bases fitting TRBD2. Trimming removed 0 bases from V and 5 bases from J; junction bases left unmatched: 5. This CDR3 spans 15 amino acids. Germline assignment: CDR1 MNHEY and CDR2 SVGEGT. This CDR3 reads CASSYSLAGRETQYF. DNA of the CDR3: TGTGCCAGCAGTTACTCGTTAGCGGGAAGGGAGACCCAGTACTTC.

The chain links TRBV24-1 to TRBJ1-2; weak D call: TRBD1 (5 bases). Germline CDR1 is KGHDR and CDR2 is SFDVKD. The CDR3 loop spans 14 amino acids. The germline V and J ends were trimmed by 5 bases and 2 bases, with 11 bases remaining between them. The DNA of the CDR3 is TGTGCCACCAGTGTCGCGGGACTGAACTATGGCTACACCTTC. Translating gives CATSVAGLNYGYTF.

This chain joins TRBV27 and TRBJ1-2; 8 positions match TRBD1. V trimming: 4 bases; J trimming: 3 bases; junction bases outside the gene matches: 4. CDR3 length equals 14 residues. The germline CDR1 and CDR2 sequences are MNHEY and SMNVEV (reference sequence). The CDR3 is CASSSGGPYYGYTF. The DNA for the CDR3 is TGTGCCAGCAGTTCAGGGGGCCCTTACTATGGCTACACCTTC.

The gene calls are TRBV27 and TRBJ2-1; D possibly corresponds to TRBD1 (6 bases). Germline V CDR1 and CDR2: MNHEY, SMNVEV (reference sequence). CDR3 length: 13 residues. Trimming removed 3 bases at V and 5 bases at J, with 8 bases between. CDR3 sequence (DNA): TGTGCCAGCAGTTTGGACAGAAACAATGAGCAGTTCTTC. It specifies CASSLDRNNEQFF.

The CDR3 loop is CASSIGAGSDIQYF. DNA of the CDR3: TGTGCCAGTAGTATTGGGGCAGGGTCGGACATTCAGTACTTC. This chain connects TRBV19 to TRBJ2-4, with a possible D match to TRBD1 (5 bases). Deletions cut 3 bases from V and 8 bases from J, with 14 bases between. This CDR3 contains 14 residues. Germline lookup yields CDR1 LNHDA and CDR2 SQIVND (reference sequence).

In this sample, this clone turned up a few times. CDR3 nucleotides: TGTGCCAGCAGCAAGGACAGGAAAGACACTGAAGCTTTCTTT. Amino acids: CASSKDRKDTEAFF. This chain links TRBV21-1 with TRBJ1-1; the D call TRBD1 from the table was never checked on the DNA. TRBV21-1 is given as a pseudogene. The CDR3 length is 14 residues.

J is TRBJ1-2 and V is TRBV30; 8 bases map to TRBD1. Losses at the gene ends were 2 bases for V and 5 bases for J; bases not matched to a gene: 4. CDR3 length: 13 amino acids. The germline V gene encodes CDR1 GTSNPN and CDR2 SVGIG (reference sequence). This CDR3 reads CAWSLWTGYGYTF. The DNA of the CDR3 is TGTGCCTGGAGTCTCTGGACAGGGTATGGCTACACCTTC.

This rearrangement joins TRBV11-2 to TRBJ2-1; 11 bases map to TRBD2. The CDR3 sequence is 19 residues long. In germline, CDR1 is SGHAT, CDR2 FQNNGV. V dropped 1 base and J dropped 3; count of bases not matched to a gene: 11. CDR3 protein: CASSLAVPGTSGNYNEQFF. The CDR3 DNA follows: TGTGCCAGCAGCTTAGCCGTGCCCGGGACTAGCGGAAACTACAATGAGCAGTTCTTC.

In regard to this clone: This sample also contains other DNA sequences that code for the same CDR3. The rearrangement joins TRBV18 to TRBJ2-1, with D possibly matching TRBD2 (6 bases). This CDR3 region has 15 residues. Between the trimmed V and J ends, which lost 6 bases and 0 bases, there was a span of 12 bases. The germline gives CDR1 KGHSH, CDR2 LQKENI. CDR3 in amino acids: CASSLSGFSYNEQFF. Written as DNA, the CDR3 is TGTGCCAGCTCCCTTAGCGGTTTCTCCTACAATGAGCAGTTCTTC.

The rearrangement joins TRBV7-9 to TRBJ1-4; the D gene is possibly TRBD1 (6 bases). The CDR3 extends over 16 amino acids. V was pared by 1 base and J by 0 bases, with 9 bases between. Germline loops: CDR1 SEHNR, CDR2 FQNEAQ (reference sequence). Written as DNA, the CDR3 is TGTGCCAGCAGCTTAGGTCGACAGGCAACTAATGAAAAACTGTTTTTT. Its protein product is CASSLGRQATNEKLFF. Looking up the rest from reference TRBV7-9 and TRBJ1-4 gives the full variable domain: DTGVSQNPRHKITKRGQNVTFRCDPISEHNRLYWYRQTLGQGPEFLTYFQNEAQLEKSRLLSDRFSAERPKGSFSTLEIQRTEQGDSAMYLCASSLGRQATNEKLFFGSGTQLSVL.

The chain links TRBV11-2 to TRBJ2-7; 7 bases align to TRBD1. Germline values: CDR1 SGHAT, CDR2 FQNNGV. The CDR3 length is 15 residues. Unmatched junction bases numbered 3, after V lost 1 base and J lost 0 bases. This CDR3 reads CASSLAAGGSYEQYF. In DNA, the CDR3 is TGTGCCAGCAGCTTAGCAGCAGGGGGCTCCTACGAGCAGTACTTC. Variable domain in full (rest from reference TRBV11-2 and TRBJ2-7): EAGVAQSPRYKIIEKRQSVAFWCNPISGHATLYWYQQILGQGPKLLIQFQNNGVVDDSQLPKDRFSAERLKGVDSTLKIQPAKLEDSAVYLCASSLAAGGSYEQYFGPGTRLTVT.

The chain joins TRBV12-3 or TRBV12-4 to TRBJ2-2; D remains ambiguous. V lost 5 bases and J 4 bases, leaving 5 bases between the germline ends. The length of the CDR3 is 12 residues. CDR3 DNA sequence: TGTGCCAGCAGTGGCACCACCGGGGAGCTGTTTTTT. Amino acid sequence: CASSGTTGELFF.

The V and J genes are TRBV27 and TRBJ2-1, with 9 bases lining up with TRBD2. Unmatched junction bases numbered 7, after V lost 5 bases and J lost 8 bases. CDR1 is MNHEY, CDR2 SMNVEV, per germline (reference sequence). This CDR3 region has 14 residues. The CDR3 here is CASSRGGTSYEQFF. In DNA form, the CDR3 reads TGTGCCAGCAGTCGTGGCGGGACTAGCTATGAGCAGTTCTTC.

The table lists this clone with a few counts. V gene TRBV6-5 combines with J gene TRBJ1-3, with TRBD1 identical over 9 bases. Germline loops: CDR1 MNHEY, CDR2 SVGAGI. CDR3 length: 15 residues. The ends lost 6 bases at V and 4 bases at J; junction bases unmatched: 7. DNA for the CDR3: TGTGCCAGCAGGGCCACCGGGACAGGGGGAAACACCATATATTTT. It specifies CASRATGTGGNTIYF.

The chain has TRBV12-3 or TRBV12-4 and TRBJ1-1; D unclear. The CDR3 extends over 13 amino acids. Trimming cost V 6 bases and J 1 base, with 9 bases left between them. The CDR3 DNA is TGTGCCAGCAGCCCGGACTCGAACACTGAAGCTTTCTTT. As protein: CASSPDSNTEAFF.

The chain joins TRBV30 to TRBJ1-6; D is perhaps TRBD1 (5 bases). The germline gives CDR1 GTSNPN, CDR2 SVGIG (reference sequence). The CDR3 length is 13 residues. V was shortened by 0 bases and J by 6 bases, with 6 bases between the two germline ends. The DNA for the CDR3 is TGTGCCTGGAGTGTCGACAGTAATTCACCCCTCCACTTT. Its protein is CAWSVDSNSPLHF.

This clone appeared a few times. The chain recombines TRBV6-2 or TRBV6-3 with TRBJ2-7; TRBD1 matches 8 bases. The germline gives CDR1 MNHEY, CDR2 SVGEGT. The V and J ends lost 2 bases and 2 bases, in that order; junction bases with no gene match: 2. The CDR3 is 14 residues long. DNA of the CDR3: TGTGCCAGCAGTTACGGGACAGGAGCCTACGAGCAGTACTTC. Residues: CASSYGTGAYEQYF.

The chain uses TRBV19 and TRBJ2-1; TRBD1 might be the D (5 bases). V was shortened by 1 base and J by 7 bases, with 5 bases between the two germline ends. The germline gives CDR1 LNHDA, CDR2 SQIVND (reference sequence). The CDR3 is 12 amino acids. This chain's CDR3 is CASSIAGNEQFF. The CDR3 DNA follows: TGTGCCAGTAGTATAGCAGGGAATGAGCAGTTCTTC.

The DNA of the CDR3 is TGCGCCAGCAGCCGGGGAGGGACAGGGGGCCTTCATGAAAAACTGTTTTTT. Amino acid sequence: CASSRGGTGGLHEKLFF. The chain employs TRBV5-1 and TRBJ1-4, with TRBD1 matching 12 bases. Germline CDR1 and CDR2: SGHRS and YFSETQ. CDR3 length: 17 residues. Unmatched junction bases numbered 10, after V lost 4 bases and J lost 6 bases.

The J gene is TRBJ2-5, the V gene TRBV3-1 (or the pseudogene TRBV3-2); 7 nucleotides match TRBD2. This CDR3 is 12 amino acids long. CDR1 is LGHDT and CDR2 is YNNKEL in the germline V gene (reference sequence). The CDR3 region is CARGGGQETQYF. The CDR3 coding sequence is TGTGCGAGGGGCGGGGGTCAAGAGACCCAGTACTTC.

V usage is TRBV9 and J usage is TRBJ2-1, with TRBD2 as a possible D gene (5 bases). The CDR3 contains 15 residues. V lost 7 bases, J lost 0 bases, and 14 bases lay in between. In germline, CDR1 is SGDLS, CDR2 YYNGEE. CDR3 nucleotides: TGTGCCAGCTCCCAAAGCGGAAGCTCCTACAATGAGCAGTTCTTC. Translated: CASSQSGSSYNEQFF.

The CDR3 DNA reads as TGTGCCAGTACCCGACAGGCTTTCGGGGCCAACGTCCTGACTTTC. This sequence encodes CASTRQAFGANVLTF. The rearrangement links TRBV19 to TRBJ2-6, with a tentative D call TRBD1 (6 bases). The CDR3 covers 15 residues. Germline V gives CDR1 LNHDA, CDR2 SQIVND (reference sequence). The V end was cut by 7 bases, the J end by 4 bases, with 14 bases between.

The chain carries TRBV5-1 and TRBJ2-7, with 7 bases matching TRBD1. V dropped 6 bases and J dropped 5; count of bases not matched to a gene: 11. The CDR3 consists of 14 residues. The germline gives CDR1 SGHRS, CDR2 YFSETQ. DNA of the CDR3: TGCGCCAGCACTTTGGGTACAGGGGACGACGAGCAGTACTTC. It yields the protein CASTLGTGDDEQYF.